Included here is one TCR beta chain sequence, with context. The record originates from a study of T cells expressing NK-cell markers. No DNA is given; TCRdb re-called the 5' RACE reads and lists each CDR3 protein once. The sample table includes under 600,000 distinct CDR3 sequences. The CDR3 contains 16 residues. Germline assignment: CDR1 DFQATT and CDR2 SNEGSKA (reference sequence). The sequence came from a woman aged 45-59 years in good health. Sample: blood T cells: a sorted CD56 or NKG2C T cell subset, CD4+ or CD8+ T cells, or bulk PBMC T cells (not recorded which). The chain couples TRBV20-1 to TRBJ2-3; the TCRdb D gene call, TRBD2, has no DNA to confirm it. This CDR3 is CSARDPLAGGTDTQYF.